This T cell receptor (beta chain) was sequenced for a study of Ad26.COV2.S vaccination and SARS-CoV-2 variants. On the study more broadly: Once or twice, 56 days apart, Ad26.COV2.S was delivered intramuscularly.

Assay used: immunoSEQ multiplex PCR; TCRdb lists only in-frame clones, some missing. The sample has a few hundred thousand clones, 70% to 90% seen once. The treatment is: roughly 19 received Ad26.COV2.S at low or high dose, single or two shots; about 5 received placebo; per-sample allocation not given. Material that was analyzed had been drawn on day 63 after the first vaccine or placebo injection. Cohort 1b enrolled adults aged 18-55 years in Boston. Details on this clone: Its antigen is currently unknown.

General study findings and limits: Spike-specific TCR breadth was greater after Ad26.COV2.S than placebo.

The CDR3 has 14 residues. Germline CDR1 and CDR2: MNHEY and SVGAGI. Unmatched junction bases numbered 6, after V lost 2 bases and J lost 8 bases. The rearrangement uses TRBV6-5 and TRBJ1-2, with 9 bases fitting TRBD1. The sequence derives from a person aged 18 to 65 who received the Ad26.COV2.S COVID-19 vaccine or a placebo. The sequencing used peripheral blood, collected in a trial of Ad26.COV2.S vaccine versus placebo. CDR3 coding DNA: TGTGCCAGCAGTTACCGGGGACAGGGTTTGGGCTACACCTTC. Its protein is CASSYRGQGLGYTF.